The entry below gives a single T cell receptor beta chain sequence along with its context. Its antigen is still unknown. Germline CDR1 is MNHEY and CDR2 is SVGAGI. Trimming took 11 bases from V and 1 from J, leaving 11 bases between them. The CDR3 is 12 amino acids. The record originates from a study of OX40 agonist ivuxolimab in advanced cancers. At the level of the study: Dose-escalation patients were diagnosed with hepatocellular carcinoma, melanoma, renal cell cancer or head and neck cancer.

Study-wide results and caveats: Clonal expansion from baseline to week 6 occurred in both CD4+ and CD8+ T cells. Expanded peripheral T cell antigen specificity was not determined.

Blood specimens came from baseline, cycle 4 day 1, and cycle 7 day 1. The data were produced by immunoSEQ multiplex PCR, yet TCRdb's version contains in-frame clones alone and is incomplete. Among 45,000 to 50,000 clones listed, 79% were seen once. The V gene is TRBV6-5, the J gene TRBJ1-1; D is undetermined. Material: CD4+ or CD8+ T cells sorted from blood, obtained in a trial of the OX40 agonist ivuxolimab. This TCR was recovered from an adult with an advanced solid tumor such as melanoma, head and neck, liver or kidney cancer. The CDR3 is CAGGRTNTEAFF. CDR3 DNA sequence: TGTGCCGGAGGACGGACGAACACTGAAGCTTTCTTT.